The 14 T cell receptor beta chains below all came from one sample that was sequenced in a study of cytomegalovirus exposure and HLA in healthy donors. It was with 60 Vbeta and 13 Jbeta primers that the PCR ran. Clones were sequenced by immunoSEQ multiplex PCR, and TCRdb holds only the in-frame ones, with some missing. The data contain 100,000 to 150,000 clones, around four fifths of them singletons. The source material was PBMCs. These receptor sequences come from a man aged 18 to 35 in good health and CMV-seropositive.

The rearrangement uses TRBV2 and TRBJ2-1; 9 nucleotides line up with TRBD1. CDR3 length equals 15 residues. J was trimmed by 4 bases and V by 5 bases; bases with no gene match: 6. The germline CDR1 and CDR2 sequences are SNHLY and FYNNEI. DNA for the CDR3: TGTGCCAGCAGTCTTGGACAGGGGTTTTACAATGAGCAGTTCTTC. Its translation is CASSLGQGFYNEQFF.

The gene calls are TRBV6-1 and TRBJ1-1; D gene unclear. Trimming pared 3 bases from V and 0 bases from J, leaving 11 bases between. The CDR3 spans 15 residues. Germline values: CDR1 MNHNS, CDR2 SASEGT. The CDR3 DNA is TGTGCCAGCAGTGAGCGTCCCCATATGAACACTGAAGCTTTCTTT. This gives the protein CASSERPHMNTEAFF.

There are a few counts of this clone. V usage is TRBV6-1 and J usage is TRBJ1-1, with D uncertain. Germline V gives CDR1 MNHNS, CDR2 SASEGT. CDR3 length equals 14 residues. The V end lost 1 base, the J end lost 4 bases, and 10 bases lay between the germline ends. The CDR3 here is CASSEDIRFTEAFF. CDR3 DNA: TGTGCCAGCAGTGAAGACATCCGTTTCACTGAAGCTTTCTTT.

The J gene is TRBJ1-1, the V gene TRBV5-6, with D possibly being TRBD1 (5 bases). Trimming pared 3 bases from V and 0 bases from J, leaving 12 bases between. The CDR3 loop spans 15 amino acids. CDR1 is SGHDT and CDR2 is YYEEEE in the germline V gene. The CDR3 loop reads CASSSGGGMNTEAFF. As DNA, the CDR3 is TGTGCCAGCAGCTCTGGGGGGGGAATGAACACTGAAGCTTTCTTT.

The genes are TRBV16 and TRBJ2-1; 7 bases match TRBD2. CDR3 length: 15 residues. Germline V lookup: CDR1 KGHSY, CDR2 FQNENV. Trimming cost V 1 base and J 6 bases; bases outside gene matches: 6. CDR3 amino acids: CASSQFGDYSNEQFF. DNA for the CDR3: TGTGCCAGCAGCCAATTTGGGGACTACTCCAATGAGCAGTTCTTC.

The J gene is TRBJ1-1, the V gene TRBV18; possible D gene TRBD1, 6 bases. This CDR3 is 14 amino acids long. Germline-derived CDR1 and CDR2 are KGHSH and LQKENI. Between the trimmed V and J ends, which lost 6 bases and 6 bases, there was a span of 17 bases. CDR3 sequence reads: CASSIGGGRAEAFF. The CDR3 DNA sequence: TGTGCCAGCTCCATAGGGGGGGGCCGGGCTGAAGCTTTCTTT.

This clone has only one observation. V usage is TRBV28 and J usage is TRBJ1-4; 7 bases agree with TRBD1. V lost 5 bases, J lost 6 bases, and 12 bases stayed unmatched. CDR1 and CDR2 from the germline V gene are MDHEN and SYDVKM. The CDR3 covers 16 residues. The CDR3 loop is CASSRHTGARDEKLFF. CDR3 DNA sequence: TGTGCCAGCAGTCGCCATACAGGGGCAAGGGATGAAAAACTGTTTTTT.

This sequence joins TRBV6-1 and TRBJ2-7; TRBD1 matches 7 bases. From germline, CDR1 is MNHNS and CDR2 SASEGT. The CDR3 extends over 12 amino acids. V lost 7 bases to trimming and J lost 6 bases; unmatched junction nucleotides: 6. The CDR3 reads CASTSTGREQYF. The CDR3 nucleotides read TGTGCCAGCACTTCGACAGGGCGCGAGCAGTACTTC.

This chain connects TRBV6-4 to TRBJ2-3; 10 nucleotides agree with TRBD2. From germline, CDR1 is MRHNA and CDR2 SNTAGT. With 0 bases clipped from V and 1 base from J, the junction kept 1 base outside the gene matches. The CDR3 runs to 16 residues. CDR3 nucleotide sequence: TGTGCCAGCAGTGACTCCGGGACTAGCGGCACAGATACGCAGTATTTT. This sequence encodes CASSDSGTSGTDTQYF.

The chain's CDR3 is CASSPRSGGQNTGELFF. CDR3 coding DNA: TGTGCCAGCTCACCACGTAGCGGGGGTCAGAACACCGGGGAGCTGTTTTTT. The V gene is TRBV18, the J gene TRBJ2-2, with TRBD2 matching over 9 bases. Germline V lookup: CDR1 KGHSH, CDR2 LQKENI. This CDR3 region has 17 residues. V trimming: 1 base; J trimming: 1 base; junction bases outside the gene matches: 4.

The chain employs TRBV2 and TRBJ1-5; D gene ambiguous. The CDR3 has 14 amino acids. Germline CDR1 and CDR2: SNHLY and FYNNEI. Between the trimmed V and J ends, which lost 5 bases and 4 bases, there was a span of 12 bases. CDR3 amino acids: CASSTYLQNQPQHF. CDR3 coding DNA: TGTGCCAGCAGTACCTACCTTCAAAATCAGCCCCAGCATTTT.

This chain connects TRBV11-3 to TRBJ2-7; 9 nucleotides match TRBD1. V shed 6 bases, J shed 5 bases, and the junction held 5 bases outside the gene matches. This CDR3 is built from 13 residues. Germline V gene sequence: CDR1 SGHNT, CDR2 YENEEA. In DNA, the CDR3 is TGTGCCAGCAGTTACAGGGGGCATAACGAGCAGTACTTC. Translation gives CASSYRGHNEQYF.

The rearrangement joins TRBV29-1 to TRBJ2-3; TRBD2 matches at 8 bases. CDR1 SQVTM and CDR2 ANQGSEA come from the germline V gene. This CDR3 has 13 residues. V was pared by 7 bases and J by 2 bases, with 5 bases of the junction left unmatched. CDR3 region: CSGLRGVTDTQYF. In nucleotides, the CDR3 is TGCAGCGGGTTGCGGGGGGTCACAGATACGCAGTATTTT.

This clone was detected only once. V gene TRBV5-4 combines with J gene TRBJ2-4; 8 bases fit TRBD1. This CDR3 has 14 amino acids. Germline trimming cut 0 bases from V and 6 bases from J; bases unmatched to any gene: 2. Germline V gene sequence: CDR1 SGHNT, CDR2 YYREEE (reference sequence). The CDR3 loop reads CASSLDGTGNIQYF. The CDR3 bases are TGTGCCAGCAGCTTGGACGGGACAGGAAACATTCAGTACTTC.